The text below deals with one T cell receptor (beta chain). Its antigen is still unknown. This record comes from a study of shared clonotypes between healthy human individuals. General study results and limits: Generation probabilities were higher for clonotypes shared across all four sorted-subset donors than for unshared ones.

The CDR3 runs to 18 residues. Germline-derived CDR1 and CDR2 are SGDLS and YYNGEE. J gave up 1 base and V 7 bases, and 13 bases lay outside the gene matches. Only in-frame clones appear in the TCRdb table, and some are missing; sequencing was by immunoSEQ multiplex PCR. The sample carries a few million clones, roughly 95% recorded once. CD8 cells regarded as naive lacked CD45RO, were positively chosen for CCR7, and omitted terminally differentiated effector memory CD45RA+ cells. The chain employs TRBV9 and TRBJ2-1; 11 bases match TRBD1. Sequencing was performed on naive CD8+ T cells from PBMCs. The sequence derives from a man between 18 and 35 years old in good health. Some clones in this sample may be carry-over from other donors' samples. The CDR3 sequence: CASGVPGQGVGSYNEQFF. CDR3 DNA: TGTGCCAGCGGGGTACCGGGACAGGGGGTGGGGTCCTACAATGAGCAGTTCTTC.